What follows are 14 T cell receptor beta chains derived from one specimen sequenced in a study of Tregs in tolerant kidney transplant recipients (dated by TCRdb to about 2019). Library prep was done by the immunoSEQ multiplex PCR assay. TCRdb obtained this table from immuneACCESS and retained in-frame rearrangements with V and J assigned. These tables miss some clones; where compared with another copy, unresolved V genes account for less than half of the shortfall, and the remainder is unexplained. The table held for this sample gives tens of thousands of clones. Together, the top ten hold 0.83% of the sample. The intended sense of this specimen's time point label: blood sample drawn before combined kidney and bone marrow transplant. Specimen: CD4+ T cells from blood, collected before the transplant. These receptors all come from a human donor who received a combined kidney and bone marrow transplant.

In the case of this clone: Coverage ceases 3 residues before the CDR3 finishes, and the germline J gene fills in the end. This chain uses TRBV19 with TRBJ2-3, with 9 nucleotides matching TRBD1. V gave up 4 bases and J gave up 2 bases; unmatched junction bases: 10. The CDR3 is 17 residues long. Looked up from germline, CDR1 is LNHDA and CDR2 is SQIVND (reference sequence). CDR3 sequence reads: CASSTGWTGVTTDTQYF. The part of the CDR3 DNA that was read is TGTGCCAGTAGTACCGGCTGGACAGGGGTGACCACAGATACG.

As regards this clone: The read gets to within 3 residues of the CDR3 end, and the germline J gene fills in the rest. The chain recombines TRBV18 with TRBJ2-5, with TRBD1 identical over 10 bases. Germline V gene data show CDR1 as KGHSH and CDR2 as LQKENI. This CDR3 is built from 15 residues. The V gene end was trimmed by 0 bases and the J gene end by 2 bases; junction bases not matched to a gene: 0. CDR3 DNA (partial): TGTGCCAGCTCACCACCGGGACAGGGGCAAGAGACC. This gives the protein CASSPPGQGQET. The whole CDR3 sequence is CASSPPGQGQETQYF.

CDR3 DNA (partial): TGTGCCAGCAGCGGTGGGACACCCTTAAGGGCCGAG. Protein sequence: CASSGGTPLRAE. The full CDR3 protein reads CASSGGTPLRAEQYF. This chain uses TRBV7-6 with TRBJ2-7; possibly TRBD1 for D (6 bases). The read ends 3 residues before the CDR3 terminus; that terminus is restored from the germline J gene. Between the trimmed V and J ends, which lost 5 bases and 6 bases, there was a span of 20 bases. Germline V gives CDR1 SGHVS, CDR2 FNYEAQ. The CDR3 covers 15 residues.

Details on this clone: The CDR3 end lies 3 residues beyond the end of the read and is filled in from the germline J gene. This chain links TRBV30 with TRBJ2-5; D is perhaps TRBD2 (6 bases). The CDR3 is 13 amino acids. Germline loops: CDR1 GTSNPN, CDR2 SVGIG (reference sequence). V lost 0 bases and J 4 bases, leaving 9 bases between the germline ends. The chain's CDR3 is CAWSVAGRETQYF. The sequenced part of the CDR3 DNA is TGTGCCTGGAGTGTTGCGGGGCGAGAGACC. Looking up the rest from reference TRBV30 and TRBJ2-5 gives the full variable domain: SQTIHQWPATLVQPVGSPLSLECTVEGTSNPNLYWYRQAAGRGLQLLFYSVGIGQISSEVPQNLSASRPQDRQFILSSKKLLLSDSGFYLCAWSVAGRETQYFGPGTRLLVL.

In regard to this clone: The CDR3 end lies 3 residues beyond the end of the read and is filled in from the germline J gene. This sequence joins TRBV20-1 and TRBJ1-1; a possible D gene is TRBD1 (5 bases). The CDR3 sequence is 15 residues long. V shed 3 bases and J shed 0 bases, with 14 bases lying between them. The V gene's germline CDR1 is DFQATT and CDR2 SNEGSKA (reference sequence). CDR3 loop: CSARGRPQVNTEAFF. The CDR3 DNA, read in part, is TGCAGTGCTAGGGGGCGGCCCCAGGTGAACACTGAA.

Worth noting for this clone: The CDR3 end lies 3 residues beyond the end of the read and is filled in from the germline J gene. The V gene is TRBV7-2, the J gene TRBJ2-7; unclear D gene. This CDR3 contains 11 residues. The germline V gene has CDR1 SGHTA and CDR2 FQGNSA. Trimming pared 4 bases from V and 3 bases from J, leaving 4 bases between. CDR3 in amino acids: CASSSIYEQYF. CDR3 DNA (partial): TGTGCCAGCAGCTCAATCTACGAG.

Points on this clone: With the read ending 3 residues before the CDR3 end, the germline J gene is used to fill in that end. The chain uses TRBV20-1 and TRBJ2-3; 8 bases align to TRBD2. The CDR3 has 14 residues. The germline gives CDR1 DFQATT, CDR2 SNEGSKA (reference sequence). The CDR3 reads CSARGRGAGETQYF. CDR3 DNA (partial): TGCAGTGCTAGAGGGCGGGGGGCTGGGGAGACG.

On this clone: Read sequence stops 3 residues before the CDR3 end, and the germline J gene provides the missing end. The rearrangement uses TRBV2 and TRBJ2-3; 15 bases are shared with TRBD2. The CDR3 sequence is 16 residues long. CDR1 is SNHLY, CDR2 FYNNEI, per germline. J was trimmed by 6 bases and V by 5 bases; bases with no gene match: 6. CDR3 region: CASSPGTSGGRDTQYF. CDR3 DNA, as far as it was read: TGTGCCAGCAGTCCCGGGACTAGCGGGGGGAGGGATACG.

About this clone itself: Coverage ceases 3 residues before the CDR3 finishes, and the germline J gene fills in the end. J is TRBJ2-3 and V is TRBV20-1, with 7 bases that match TRBD1. CDR3 length: 14 residues. Germline V gene sequence: CDR1 DFQATT, CDR2 SNEGSKA (reference sequence). J was trimmed by 0 bases and V by 6 bases; bases with no gene match: 6. CDR3: CSARQGYSTDTQYF. Partial CDR3 DNA: TGCAGTGCCCGACAGGGATACAGCACAGATACG.

On this clone itself: The read comes to an end 3 residues before the CDR3 does, leaving the germline J gene to fill in the end. The chain has TRBV19 and TRBJ2-7; 10 positions agree with TRBD1. CDR3 length: 17 amino acids. Germline lookup yields CDR1 LNHDA and CDR2 SQIVND (reference sequence). V lost 7 bases and J lost 2; bases outside the gene matches: 14. The CDR3: CASTYRTPGTGAYEQYF. Incomplete CDR3 DNA: TGTGCCAGTACCTATAGGACCCCCGGGACAGGGGCCTACGAG.

In regard to this clone: The read finishes 3 residues shy of the CDR3 end, and the germline J gene is used to complete it. The rearrangement uses TRBV20-1 and TRBJ1-5, with 10 bases that match TRBD1. CDR3 size: 15 residues. Germline V gene lookup returns CDR1 DFQATT and CDR2 SNEGSKA (reference sequence). Trimming took 0 bases from V and 6 from J; bases not matched to a gene: 5. CDR3 sequence reads: CSARDPGQGVQPQHF. CDR3 DNA, as far as it was read: TGCAGTGCTAGAGATCCCGGACAGGGGGTTCAGCCC.

With regard to this clone: The read ends 3 residues early relative to the CDR3; the germline J gene fills the gap. The chain couples TRBV19 to TRBJ1-2, with unresolved D. Trimming cost V 11 bases and J 7 bases, with 14 bases left between them. CDR1 and CDR2 from the germline V gene are LNHDA and SQIVND (reference sequence). CDR3 length: 11 residues. The sequenced part of the CDR3 DNA is TGTGCCGGGCGTAAGGGCTCTGGC. Translation: CAGRKGSG. The CDR3 in its entirety is CAGRKGSGYTF.

About this clone itself: The read ends 3 residues early relative to the CDR3; the germline J gene fills the gap. The chain employs TRBV2 and TRBJ2-2, with D possibly being TRBD1 (6 bases). V was cut by 6 bases and J by 3 bases, with 14 bases left in between. The CDR3 is 15 residues long. From germline, CDR1 is SNHLY and CDR2 FYNNEI. The sequenced part of the CDR3 DNA is TGTGCCAGCAGAGTGACAGGAATGTACACCGGGGAG. As protein: CASRVTGMYTGE. The full CDR3 protein reads CASRVTGMYTGELFF.

A word on this clone: The missing CDR3 end, 3 residues past where the read stops, is filled in from the germline J gene. The rearrangement uses TRBV5-1 and TRBJ2-2; the match to TRBD1 covers 10 bases. Germline V gene data show CDR1 as SGHRS and CDR2 as YFSETQ. With V trimmed by 6 bases and J by 4 bases, 9 bases remained unmatched. The length of the CDR3 is 16 residues. CDR3 DNA, as far as it was read: TGCGCCAGCAACCCCGGACAGGGGGTTATCACCGGGGAG. Translation: CASNPGQGVITGE. The complete CDR3 reads CASNPGQGVITGELFF.